Following are 28 T cell receptor beta chains from one sample sequenced in a study of blood T cell repertoires in COVID-19. The repertoire was sequenced with immunoSEQ multiplex PCR; TCRdb's copy has only in-frame clones and lacks some. The sample holds about 130,000 clones, under 90% seen once. Material for sequencing was peripheral blood. The receptors originated from an older woman with active or convalescent COVID-19.

The chain has TRBV7-9 and TRBJ1-6; perhaps TRBD1 as D (5 bases). The ends were cut back, 2 bases at V and 5 bases at J, with 10 bases in the middle. The CDR3 is made up of 15 amino acids. Per germline, CDR1 SEHNR and CDR2 FQNEAQ (reference sequence). The CDR3 reads CASSLQQANNSPLHF. The CDR3 DNA reads as TGTGCCAGCAGCTTACAACAGGCCAATAATTCACCCCTCCACTTT.

V gene TRBV18 combines with J gene TRBJ2-3, with 9 bases that match TRBD2. With V trimmed by 1 base and J by 8 bases, 10 bases remained unmatched. This CDR3 has 16 residues. Germline V gene sequence: CDR1 KGHSH, CDR2 LQKENI. This CDR3 reads CASSPRGIAGEGTQYF. The CDR3 bases are TGTGCCAGCTCACCACGGGGGATAGCGGGAGAGGGTACGCAGTATTTT.

The V gene is TRBV19, the J gene TRBJ2-3, with D possibly being TRBD1 (5 bases). The CDR3 runs to 16 residues. Germline V gene sequence: CDR1 LNHDA, CDR2 SQIVND (reference sequence). The germline V and J ends were trimmed by 10 bases and 5 bases, with 25 bases remaining between them. The CDR3 reads CAIGAAQEGSRDTQYF. In nucleotides, the CDR3 is TGTGCCATAGGGGCAGCTCAGGAAGGGTCAAGAGATACGCAGTATTTT.

V gene TRBV5-5 combines with J gene TRBJ1-6; 7 bases fit TRBD1. Germline V gene data show CDR1 as SGHKS and CDR2 as YYEKEE (reference sequence). J lost 7 bases, V lost 1 base, and 5 bases had no gene match. The CDR3 runs to 15 residues. Here the CDR3 DNA reads TGTGCCAGCAGCTTGTTAGCCAGGGGGAATTCACCCCTCCACTTT. This codes for CASSLLARGNSPLHF.

This chain joins TRBV28 and TRBJ1-2, with D uncertain. The germline V and J ends were trimmed by 5 bases and 5 bases, with 15 bases remaining between them. Germline V gives CDR1 MDHEN, CDR2 SYDVKM. This CDR3 contains 14 residues. DNA of the CDR3: TGTGCCAGCAGTCCATCGGGAGACAATTATGGCTACACCTTC. Amino acids: CASSPSGDNYGYTF.

The chain uses TRBV3-1 (or the pseudogene TRBV3-2) and TRBJ1-4; D is uncertain. With 4 bases removed from V and 2 bases from J, the gap between germline ends came to 5 bases. Germline V gene lookup returns CDR1 LGHDT and CDR2 YNNKEL (reference sequence). This CDR3 spans 13 amino acids. CDR3 protein: CASSLTTNEKLFF. DNA for the CDR3: TGTGCCAGCAGCCTGACTACTAATGAAAAACTGTTTTTT.

The gene calls are TRBV25-1 and TRBJ2-5, with 9 bases lining up with TRBD1. This CDR3 is 16 amino acids long. Germline V gene lookup returns CDR1 MGHDK and CDR2 SYGVNS. V was clipped by 1 base and J by 1 base; unmatched bases: 4. This CDR3 reads CASSEWVTGGQETQYF. CDR3 bases: TGTGCCAGCAGTGAATGGGTGACAGGGGGCCAAGAGACCCAGTACTTC.

This chain uses TRBV6-5 with TRBJ1-5; weak D call: TRBD1 (5 bases). Germline CDR1 and CDR2: MNHEY and SVGAGI. CDR3 length: 14 residues. V was trimmed by 5 bases and J by 3 bases, leaving 11 bases between them. The CDR3 sequence: CASSQDNLNQPQHF. The CDR3 DNA reads as TGTGCCAGCAGTCAGGACAACCTCAATCAGCCCCAGCATTTT.

The chain joins TRBV19 to TRBJ1-4, with 9 positions matching TRBD1. Trimming at V came to 8 bases and at J to 7 bases, leaving 8 bases not matched to a gene. Germline CDR1 and CDR2: LNHDA and SQIVND (reference sequence). There are 14 residues in the CDR3. CDR3 coding DNA: TGTGCCAGTTCCTGGGGGACAGGGCGTGAAAAACTGTTTTTT. Encoded protein: CASSWGTGREKLFF.

This chain connects TRBV14 to TRBJ2-2; a possible D gene is TRBD1 (6 bases). This CDR3 has 15 amino acids. Trimming stripped 3 bases from V and 2 bases from J, with 10 bases between. CDR1 SGHDN and CDR2 FVKESK come from the germline V gene. The chain's CDR3 is CASSQQGSNTGELFF. The CDR3 nucleotides read TGTGCCAGCAGCCAGCAGGGGTCAAACACCGGGGAGCTGTTTTTT.

The chain couples TRBV12-3 or TRBV12-4 to TRBJ2-1; TRBD1 is a possible D gene (6 bases). This CDR3 has 12 residues. V gave up 5 bases and J gave up 10 bases, with 12 bases separating them. CDR3 sequence: CASSPTGIEQFF. The DNA of the CDR3 is TGTGCCAGCAGTCCCACAGGGATCGAGCAGTTCTTC.

The genes are TRBV12-3 or TRBV12-4 and TRBJ1-2, with 8 bases lining up with TRBD1. The J segment lost 6 bases and the V segment lost 8 bases, leaving 5 bases of the junction unmatched. The length of the CDR3 is 12 residues. The CDR3 DNA reads as TGTGCCAGCTCGTCAGGGGGCGATGGCTACACCTTC. Translation gives CASSSGGDGYTF.

The genes are TRBV19 and TRBJ2-7; D may be TRBD2 (5 bases). The length of the CDR3 is 13 residues. Per the germline V gene, CDR1 is LNHDA and CDR2 is SQIVND (reference sequence). With 5 bases removed from V and 2 bases from J, the gap between germline ends came to 10 bases. CDR3 nucleotide sequence: TGTGCCAGTAGTGACCGGGGTACCTACGAGCAGTACTTC. Protein: CASSDRGTYEQYF.

This clone was seen a handful of times. The V and J genes are TRBV19 and TRBJ2-1; 12 bases fit TRBD2. The ends lost 4 bases at V and 8 bases at J; junction bases unmatched: 9. The CDR3 is 16 residues long. From germline, CDR1 is LNHDA and CDR2 SQIVND (reference sequence). In nucleotides, the CDR3 is TGTGCCAGTAGTACAGCTAGCGGGAGGGCCGAATATGAGCAGTTCTTC. Translating gives CASSTASGRAEYEQFF.

The rearrangement joins TRBV24-1 to TRBJ2-1; D unresolved. Trimming took 3 bases from V and 4 from J, leaving 12 bases between them. Germline assignment: CDR1 KGHDR and CDR2 SFDVKD. The CDR3 loop spans 15 amino acids. For the CDR3, the DNA is TGTGCCACCAGTGATAGTGCTACTTCATACAATGAGCAGTTCTTC. Translating gives CATSDSATSYNEQFF.

The genes are TRBV25-1 and TRBJ2-3, with 8 bases fitting TRBD1. Losses at the gene ends were 8 bases for V and 5 bases for J; bases not matched to a gene: 12. CDR3 length equals 15 residues. Germline V gene sequence: CDR1 MGHDK, CDR2 SYGVNS. The CDR3 reads CASALGQVVGDTQYF. The CDR3 DNA is TGTGCCAGCGCCCTGGGACAGGTAGTAGGAGATACGCAGTATTTT.

The rearrangement uses TRBV6-6 and TRBJ1-1; TRBD1 might be the D (5 bases). Trimming cost V 2 bases and J 10 bases, with 17 bases left between them. The CDR3 spans 14 residues. CDR1 and CDR2 (germline): MNHNY, SVGAGI (reference sequence). CDR3 DNA: TGTGCCAGCAGTTACAGGGTGGGGCCCGGGGGAGCTTTCTTT. This translates into CASSYRVGPGGAFF.

This clone was picked up a small number of times. The rearrangement uses TRBV6-5 and TRBJ1-5; D might be TRBD1 (5 bases). Germline assignment: CDR1 MNHEY and CDR2 SVGAGI. The CDR3 covers 15 residues. V was trimmed by 7 bases and J by 0 bases, leaving 13 bases between them. CDR3 region: CASKVGPYSNQPQHF. The CDR3 bases are TGTGCCAGCAAGGTGGGGCCTTATAGCAATCAGCCCCAGCATTTT.

This CDR3 reads CASSLVPGRDSPLHF. The CDR3 DNA reads as TGCGCCAGCAGCTTGGTTCCAGGGCGTGATTCACCCCTCCACTTT. The rearrangement links TRBV5-1 to TRBJ1-6; D is perhaps TRBD1 (5 bases). Trimming took 0 bases from V and 8 from J, leaving 12 bases between them. The CDR3 loop spans 15 amino acids. Germline lookup yields CDR1 SGHRS and CDR2 YFSETQ.

The chain employs TRBV6-5 and TRBJ2-7; D is unresolved. V was pared by 1 base and J by 2 bases, with 15 bases between. Per germline, CDR1 MNHEY and CDR2 SVGAGI. This CDR3 has 16 residues. For the CDR3, the DNA is TGTGCCAGCAGTTACTTTGTGGGCCTTACAACCTACGAGCAGTACTTC. As protein: CASSYFVGLTTYEQYF.

This chain joins TRBV28 and TRBJ2-5; 9 bases match TRBD1. The germline CDR1 and CDR2 sequences are MDHEN and SYDVKM. J lost 7 bases, V lost 5 bases, and 8 bases had no gene match. The CDR3 has 14 amino acids. As DNA, the CDR3 is TGTGCCAGCAGTCTACAGGGGGCTGAAGGGACCCAGTACTTC. It specifies CASSLQGAEGTQYF.

V and J are TRBV4-1 and TRBJ2-2; a possible D gene is TRBD2 (5 bases). The CDR3 has 15 amino acids. Trimming left V 4 bases short and J 0 bases short, with 9 bases between. From germline, CDR1 is MGHRA and CDR2 YSYEKL. The CDR3: CASSPEVANTGELFF. In DNA, the CDR3 is TGCGCCAGCAGCCCGGAGGTTGCGAACACCGGGGAGCTGTTTTTT.

This chain connects TRBV5-4 to TRBJ2-2, with unresolved D. There are 14 residues in the CDR3. Looked up from germline, CDR1 is SGHNT and CDR2 is YYREEE (reference sequence). Trimming removed 2 bases at V and 7 bases at J, with 12 bases between. This CDR3 reads CASSFVLSGGELFF. The CDR3 DNA reads TGTGCCAGCAGCTTTGTACTGTCCGGCGGGGAGCTGTTTTTT.

The chain couples TRBV21-1 to TRBJ2-7; no DNA check was done on the table's D call, TRBD1. TRBV21-1 is shown as a pseudogene. This CDR3 comprises 14 residues. The CDR3 DNA reads as TGTGCCAGCAGCTCCCGGACAGGCCCAGACGAGCAGTACGTC. Its protein is CASSSRTGPDEQYV.

J is TRBJ2-5 and V is TRBV9; D not resolved. Germline V gives CDR1 SGDLS, CDR2 YYNGEE. Deletions cut 3 bases from V and 5 bases from J, with 8 bases between. The CDR3 has 12 residues. CDR3 protein: CASSAPRETQYF. The CDR3, as DNA: TGTGCCAGCAGCGCGCCCAGGGAGACCCAGTACTTC.

This clone was picked up a small number of times. The chain carries TRBV5-1 and TRBJ1-1, with D possibly being TRBD1 (5 bases). Trimming took 5 bases from V and 3 from J, leaving 14 bases between them. From germline, CDR1 is SGHRS and CDR2 YFSETQ. CDR3 size: 14 residues. The DNA for the CDR3 is TGCGCCAGCAGTAAAGGGGATTTTGACACTGAAGCTTTCTTT. It codes for CASSKGDFDTEAFF.

The chain employs TRBV19 and TRBJ1-2, with D possibly TRBD1 on 5 matching bases. Germline loops: CDR1 LNHDA, CDR2 SQIVND (reference sequence). This CDR3 is built from 13 residues. V lost 7 bases to trimming and J lost 6 bases, with 15 bases between them. Here the CDR3 reads CASTMGGVNGYTF. CDR3 bases: TGTGCCAGTACCATGGGGGGGGTAAATGGCTACACCTTC.

The gene calls are TRBV12-3 or TRBV12-4 and TRBJ1-2; D is undetermined. The CDR3 has 12 amino acids. The V and J ends lost 7 bases and 2 bases respectively, with 8 bases between them. CDR3 sequence: CASMARNYGYTF. In nucleotides, the CDR3 is TGTGCCAGCATGGCGAGGAACTATGGCTACACCTTC.